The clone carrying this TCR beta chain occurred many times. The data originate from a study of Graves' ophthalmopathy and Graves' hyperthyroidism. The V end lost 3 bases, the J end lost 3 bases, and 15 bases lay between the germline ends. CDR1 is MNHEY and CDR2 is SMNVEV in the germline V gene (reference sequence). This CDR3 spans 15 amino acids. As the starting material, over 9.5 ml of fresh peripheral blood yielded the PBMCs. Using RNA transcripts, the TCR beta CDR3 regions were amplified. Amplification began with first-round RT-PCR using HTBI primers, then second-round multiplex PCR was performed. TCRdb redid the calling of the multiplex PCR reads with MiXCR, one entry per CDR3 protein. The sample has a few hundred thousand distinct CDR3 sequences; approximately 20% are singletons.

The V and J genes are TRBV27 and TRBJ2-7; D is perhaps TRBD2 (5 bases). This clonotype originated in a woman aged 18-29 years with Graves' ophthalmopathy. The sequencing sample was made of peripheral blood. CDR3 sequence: CASSFFPVEGYEQYF. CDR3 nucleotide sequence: TGTGCCAGCAGTTTTTTCCCGGTTGAGGGCTACGAGCAGTACTTC.